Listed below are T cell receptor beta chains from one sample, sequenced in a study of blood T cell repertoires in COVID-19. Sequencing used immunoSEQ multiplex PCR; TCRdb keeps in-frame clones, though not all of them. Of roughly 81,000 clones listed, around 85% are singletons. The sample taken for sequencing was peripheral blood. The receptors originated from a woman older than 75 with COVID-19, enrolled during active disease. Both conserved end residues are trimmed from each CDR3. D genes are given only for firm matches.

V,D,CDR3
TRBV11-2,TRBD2,ASSLVRSGSTNLETQY
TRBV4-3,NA,ASSQDHGGTGWVAF
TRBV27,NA,ASSLFFSGNQPQH
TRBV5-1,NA,ASSLEGGVSTDTQY
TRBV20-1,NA,SAGPGGAF
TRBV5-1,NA,ASSLASGDTQY
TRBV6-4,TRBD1,ASSSGTGEQY
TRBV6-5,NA,ASSPPSNTEAF
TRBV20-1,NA,SASLGHGTDTQY
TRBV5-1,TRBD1,ASSLGDRPNTEAF
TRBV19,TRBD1,ASTRWTGENTIY
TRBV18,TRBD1,ASSQLLDRTGEQY
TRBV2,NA,ASRPQVEQY
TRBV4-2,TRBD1,ASSQSGQGASGYT
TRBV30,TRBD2,AWSFTGRDEQY
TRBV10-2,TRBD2,ASNGLAALSGANVLT
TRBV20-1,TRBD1,SARSDRGAF
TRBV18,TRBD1,ASSRTGTANTGELF
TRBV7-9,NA,ASSLDGGPNQPQH
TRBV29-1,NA,SVAAFVGVETQY
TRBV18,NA,ASSPLGDYGYT
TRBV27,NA,ASSLSRTLLGANVLT